This T cell receptor beta chain originates from a study of CD8 T cells in ankylosing spondylitis. V shed 5 bases and J shed 9 bases, with 9 bases lying between them. The CDR3 sequence is 11 residues long. Germline lookup yields CDR1 SGHRS and CDR2 YFSETQ. TCRdb reanalysed the 5' RACE reads using MiXCR and keeps one entry per CDR3 protein. The table lists 200,000 to 250,000 distinct CDR3 sequences, 8% to 10% of them singletons. Study-level points and caveats: Disease-linked clones bore a CD8+ phenotype and were relatively rare in peripheral blood. The authors reported significant enrichment of disease-linked clones in matched ankylosing spondylitis synovial fluid. Seven to nine highly homologous variants formed a TCR beta motif that appeared characteristic of ankylosing spondylitis blood.

This clonotype was observed many times. The antigen is not known. This TCR came from a female donor with ankylosing spondylitis or in good health (not recorded which). Sequencing was performed on blood, either unsorted or a sorted T cell fraction (not recorded which). The rearrangement uses TRBV5-1 and TRBJ2-1; D is perhaps TRBD2 (5 bases). CDR3 nucleotide sequence: TGCGCCAGCAGGGCCGAGGGTGAGCAGTTCTTC. It codes for CASRAEGEQFF.